This T cell receptor (beta chain) appears in the sequencing data of a study of OX40 agonist ivuxolimab in advanced cancers. Systemic immunosuppression or autoimmune disease history was grounds to exclude patients. Blood sampling was done at baseline, cycle 4 day 1, and cycle 7 day 1. The length of the CDR3 is 18 residues. Germline CDR1 is SGHTA and CDR2 is FQGNSA. With 5 bases clipped from V and 0 bases from J, the junction kept 8 bases outside the gene matches. Generated by immunoSEQ multiplex PCR, the TCRdb table keeps only in-frame clones and is missing some. The sample has about 73,000 clones; 90% are singletons.

This material consisted of CD4+ or CD8+ T cells sorted from blood, taken in a trial of the OX40 agonist ivuxolimab. This clonotype was obtained from an adult with an advanced solid tumor such as melanoma, head and neck, liver or kidney cancer. This chain joins TRBV7-2 and TRBJ2-3; TRBD2 agrees at 13 bases. The CDR3 DNA is TGTGCCAGCAGCAATAGGGGGACTAGCGGGACCAGCACAGATACGCAGTATTTT. It translates to CASSNRGTSGTSTDTQYF.